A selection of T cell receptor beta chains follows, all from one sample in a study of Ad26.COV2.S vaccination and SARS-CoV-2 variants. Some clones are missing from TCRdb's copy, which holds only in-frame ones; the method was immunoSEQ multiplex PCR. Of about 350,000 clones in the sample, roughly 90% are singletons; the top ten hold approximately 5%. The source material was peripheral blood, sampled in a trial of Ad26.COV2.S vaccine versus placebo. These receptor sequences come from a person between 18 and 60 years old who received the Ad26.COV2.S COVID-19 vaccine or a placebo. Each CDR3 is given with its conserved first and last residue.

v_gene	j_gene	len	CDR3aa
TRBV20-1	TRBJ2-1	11	CSAGGGNEQFF
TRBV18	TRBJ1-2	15	CASSPPTTGRYGYTF
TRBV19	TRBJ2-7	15	CASSIGKGSSYEQYF
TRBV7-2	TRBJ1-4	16	CASSTTGPATNEKLFF
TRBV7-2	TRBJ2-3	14	CASRTSVGTDTQYF
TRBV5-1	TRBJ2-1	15	CASSLDSGRYNEQFF
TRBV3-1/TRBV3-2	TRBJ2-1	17	CASSQGLAGVHYNEQFF
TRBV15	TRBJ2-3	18	CATSRALGTGGATDTQYF
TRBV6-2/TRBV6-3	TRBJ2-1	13	CASSYSSPNEQFF
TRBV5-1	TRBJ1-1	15	CASSGTGTGYTEAFF
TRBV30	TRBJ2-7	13	CAWSPGSPYEQYF
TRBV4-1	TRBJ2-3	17	CASSQTITSGGTDTQYF
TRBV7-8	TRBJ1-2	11	CASSSPTGYTF
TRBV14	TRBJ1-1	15	CASSQDWLVNTEAFF
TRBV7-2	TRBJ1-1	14	CASSLEVVFTEAFF
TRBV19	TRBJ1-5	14	CASSGTVFNQPQHF